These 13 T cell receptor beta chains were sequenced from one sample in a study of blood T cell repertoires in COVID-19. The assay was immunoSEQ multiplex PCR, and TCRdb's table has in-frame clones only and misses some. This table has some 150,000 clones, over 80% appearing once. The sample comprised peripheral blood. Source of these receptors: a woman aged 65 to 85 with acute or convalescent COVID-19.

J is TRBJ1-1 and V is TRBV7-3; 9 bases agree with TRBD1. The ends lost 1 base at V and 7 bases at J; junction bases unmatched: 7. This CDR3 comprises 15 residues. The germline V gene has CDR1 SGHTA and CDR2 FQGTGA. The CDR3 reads CASSLKGTGRHEAFF. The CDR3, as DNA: TGTGCCAGCAGCTTAAAGGGGACAGGGCGACATGAAGCTTTCTTT.

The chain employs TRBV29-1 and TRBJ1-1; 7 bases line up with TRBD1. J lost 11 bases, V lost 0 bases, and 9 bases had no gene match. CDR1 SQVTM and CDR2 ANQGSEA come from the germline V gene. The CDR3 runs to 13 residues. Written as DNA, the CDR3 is TGCAGCGTTGAAGAGACAAGGGGGCTTGAGGCTTTCTTT. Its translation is CSVEETRGLEAFF.

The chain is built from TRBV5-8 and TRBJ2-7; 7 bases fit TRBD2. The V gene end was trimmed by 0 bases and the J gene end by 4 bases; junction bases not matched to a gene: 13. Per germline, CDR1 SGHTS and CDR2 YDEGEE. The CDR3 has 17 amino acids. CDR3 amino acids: CASSLAGDSQGGYEQYF. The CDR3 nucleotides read TGTGCCAGCAGCTTGGCCGGGGATAGCCAGGGAGGGTACGAGCAGTACTTC.

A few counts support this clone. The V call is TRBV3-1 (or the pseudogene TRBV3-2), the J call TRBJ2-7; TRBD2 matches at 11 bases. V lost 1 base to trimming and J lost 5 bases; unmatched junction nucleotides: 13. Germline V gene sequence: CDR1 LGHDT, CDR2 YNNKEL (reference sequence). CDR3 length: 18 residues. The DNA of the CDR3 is TGTGCCAGCAGCCAAGGGACTAGCGGGCCCCATTCCTTAAACGAGCAGTACTTC. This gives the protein CASSQGTSGPHSLNEQYF.

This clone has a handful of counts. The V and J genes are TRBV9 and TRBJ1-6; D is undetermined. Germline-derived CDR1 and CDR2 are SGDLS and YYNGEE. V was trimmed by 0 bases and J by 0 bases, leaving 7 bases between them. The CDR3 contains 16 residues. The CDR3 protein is CASSVDGSSYNSPLHF. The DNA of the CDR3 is TGTGCCAGCAGCGTAGATGGGAGCTCCTATAATTCACCCCTCCACTTT.

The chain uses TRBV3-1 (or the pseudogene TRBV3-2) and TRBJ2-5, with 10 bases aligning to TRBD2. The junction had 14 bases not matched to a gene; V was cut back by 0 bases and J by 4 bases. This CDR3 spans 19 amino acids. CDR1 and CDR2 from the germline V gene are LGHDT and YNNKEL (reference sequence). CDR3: CASSQEGQKSGGARETQYF. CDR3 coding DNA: TGTGCCAGCAGCCAAGAAGGGCAAAAGAGCGGGGGGGCCCGAGAGACCCAGTACTTC.

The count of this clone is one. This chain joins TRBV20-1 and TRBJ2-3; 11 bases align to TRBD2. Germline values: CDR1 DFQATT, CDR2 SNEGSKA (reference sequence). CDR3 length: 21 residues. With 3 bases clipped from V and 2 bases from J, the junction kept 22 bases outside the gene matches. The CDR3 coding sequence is TGCAGTGCTAGTAGACTGTGGGGTCGACTAGCGGGAAGCAGGGCCACAGATACGCAGTATTTT. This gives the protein CSASRLWGRLAGSRATDTQYF.

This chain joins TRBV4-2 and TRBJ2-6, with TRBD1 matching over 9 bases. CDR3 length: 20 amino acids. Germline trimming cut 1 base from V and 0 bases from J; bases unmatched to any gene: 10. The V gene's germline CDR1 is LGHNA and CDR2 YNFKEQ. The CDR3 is CASSQGPRTGVRSGANVLTF. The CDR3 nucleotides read TGTGCCAGCAGCCAAGGGCCCAGGACAGGGGTCCGCTCTGGGGCCAACGTCCTGACTTTC.

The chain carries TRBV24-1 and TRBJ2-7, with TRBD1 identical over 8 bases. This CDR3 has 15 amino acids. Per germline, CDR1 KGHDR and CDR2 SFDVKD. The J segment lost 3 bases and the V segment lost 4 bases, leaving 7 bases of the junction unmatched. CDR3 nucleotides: TGTGCCACCAGTGACCCCGCCACAGGGGGCTACGAGCAGTACTTC. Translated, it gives CATSDPATGGYEQYF.

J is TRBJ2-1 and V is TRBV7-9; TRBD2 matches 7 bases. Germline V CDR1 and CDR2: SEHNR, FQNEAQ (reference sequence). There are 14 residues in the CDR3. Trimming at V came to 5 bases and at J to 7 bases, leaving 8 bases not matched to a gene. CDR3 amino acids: CASSPSGIENEQFF. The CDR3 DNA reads TGTGCCAGCAGCCCTAGCGGAATCGAGAATGAGCAGTTCTTC.

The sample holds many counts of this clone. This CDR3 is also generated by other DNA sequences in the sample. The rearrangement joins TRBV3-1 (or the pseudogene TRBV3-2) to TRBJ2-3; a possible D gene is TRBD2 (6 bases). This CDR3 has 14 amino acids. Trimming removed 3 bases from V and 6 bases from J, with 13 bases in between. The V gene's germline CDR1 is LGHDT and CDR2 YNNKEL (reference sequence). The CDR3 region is CASSQGPGGDTQYF. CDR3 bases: TGTGCCAGCAGCCAGGGTCCCGGAGGGGATACGCAGTATTTT.

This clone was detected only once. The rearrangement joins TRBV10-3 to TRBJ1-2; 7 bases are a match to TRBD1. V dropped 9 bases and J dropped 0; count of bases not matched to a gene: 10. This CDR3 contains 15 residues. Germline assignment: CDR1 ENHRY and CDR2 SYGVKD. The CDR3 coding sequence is TGTGCCATATGGGCCGGGACAGCAACTAACTATGGCTACACCTTC. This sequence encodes CAIWAGTATNYGYTF.

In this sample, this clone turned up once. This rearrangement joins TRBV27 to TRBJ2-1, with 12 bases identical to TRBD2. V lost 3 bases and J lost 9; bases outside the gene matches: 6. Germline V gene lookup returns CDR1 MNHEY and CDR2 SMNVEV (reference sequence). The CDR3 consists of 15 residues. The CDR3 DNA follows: TGTGCCAGCAGTTTTCTGACTAGCGGGGGATTTGAGCAGTTCTTC. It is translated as CASSFLTSGGFEQFF.